Shown below are 2 T cell receptor beta chains from a single sample sequenced in a study of tumor-infiltrating lymphocytes in primary liver carcinoma. Germline DNA was extracted too, while blood RNA derived from unsorted whole blood. From about 0.45 ug total RNA, TCR beta cDNA was generated with a primer in the constant region. It was through three nested multiplex PCR rounds of slightly modified ARM-PCR that TCR beta libraries arose. A C-beta reverse primer was combined with TRBV1-TRBV30 forward primers in the first two PCR rounds, and each round had 9 to 10 cycles. TCRdb used MiXCR to reprocess the multiplex PCR reads, holding one entry per CDR3 protein. The sample lists 310,000 or so distinct CDR3 sequences, around three fifths occurring once. The sample taken for sequencing was peripheral blood. The receptors were sampled from a woman in her 30s with primary liver carcinoma and hepatitis B virus infection.

The V call is TRBV11-1, the J call TRBJ2-2; D is undetermined. Germline V gene sequence: CDR1 SGHAT, CDR2 FQDESV (reference sequence). There are 12 residues in the CDR3. V shed 6 bases and J shed 7 bases, with 9 bases lying between them. The CDR3 DNA is TGTGCCAGCAGTAGGCTGAACGGGGAGCTGTTTTTT. It specifies CASSRLNGELFF. The full variable domain, with the rest looked up from reference TRBV11-1 and TRBJ2-2, is EAEVAQSPRYKITEKSQAVAFWCDPISGHATLYWYRQILGQGPELLVQFQDESVVDDSQLPKDRFSAERLKGVDSTLKIQPAELGDSAMYLCASSRLNGELFFGEGSRLTVL.

This clonotype was seen more than once but under ten times. A much larger clonotype is one base distant, so this may be a read error. This chain connects TRBV12-3 or TRBV12-4 to TRBJ2-7; 7 nucleotides line up with TRBD1. J gave up 3 bases and V 3 bases, and 2 bases lay outside the gene matches. The CDR3 totals 13 residues. The CDR3, as DNA: TGTGCCAGCAGTTTCGGACAGGTCTACGAGCAGTACTTC. Translated, it gives CASSFGQVYEQYF.